The TCR beta chain under discussion was sequenced for a study of response to subunit inactivated influenza vaccine. Regarding the study as a whole: New T cells are recruited in small numbers by each seasonal influenza vaccination, according to the authors' suggestion.

The sample holds one count of this clonotype. Its antigen remains unidentified. TCRdb fed the RT-PCR reads into MiXCR, producing one record per CDR3 protein. The data hold about 780,000 distinct CDR3 sequences, with approximately 17% observed a single time. Germline CDR1 and CDR2: SGHRS and YFSETQ. With 4 bases clipped from V and 5 bases from J, the junction kept 11 bases outside the gene matches. The CDR3 contains 15 residues. The sequence derives from a man aged 50 or older who received an inactivated influenza vaccine. Sequencing used PBMCs from blood, obtained 5 to 6 days after vaccination. The chain has TRBV5-1 and TRBJ2-5, with 7 positions matching TRBD2. The CDR3 loop is CASSPAGTKAETQYF. In DNA, the CDR3 is TGCGCCAGCAGCCCGGCCGGGACTAAAGCTGAGACCCAGTACTTC.